A selection of T cell receptor beta chains follows, all from one sample in a study of radiation and T cells in renal cell carcinoma. Here immunoSEQ multiplex PCR was the method, and the copy in TCRdb shows in-frame clones only, minus some. The sample records about 130,000 clones, approximately 91% being singletons. The source material was blood, sampled from a patient whose treatment included radiotherapy and nephrectomy. These TCRs come from a woman aged 45-65 years with renal cell carcinoma. Each CDR3 is given with its conserved first and last residue. A D gene is named only where the DNA matches it firmly. Clone sizes are given selectively: once, few, many, or a class where the clone is expanded.

>.|TRBJ2-1|TRBD2|TRBV7-2
CASSFRSLAGSNEQFF
TGTGCCAGCAGCTTTAGGAGCCTAGCGGGTTCCAATGAGCAGTTCTTC
>.|TRBJ2-1|TRBD2|TRBV5-4
CASSAGGKPPRNEQFF
TGTGCCAGCAGCGCGGGGGGGAAACCCCCACGGAATGAGCAGTTCTTC
>.|TRBJ2-1|TRBD2|TRBV19
CASGLPGLQNEQFF
TGTGCCAGTGGATTACCGGGACTACAAAATGAGCAGTTCTTC
>.|TRBJ2-1|.|TRBV7-2
CASSFRTTSYNEQFF
TGTGCTAGCAGCTTCCGGACTACCTCCTACAATGAGCAGTTCTTC
>few|TRBJ1-1|.|TRBV2
CASSPSELAFF
TGTGCCAGCAGTCCATCGGAGTTGGCTTTCTTT
>few|TRBJ1-1|.|TRBV2
CASSEDSFEAFF
TGTGCCAGCAGCGAAGACAGTTTTGAAGCTTTCTTT
>.|TRBJ2-5|.|TRBV7-9
CASSSPPSSETQYF
TGTGCCAGCAGCTCCCCCCCTTCCTCGGAGACCCAGTACTTC
>.|TRBJ1-6|.|TRBV7-9
CASSLVGWSPLHF
TGTGCCAGCAGCTTAGTAGGGTGGTCACCCCTCCACTTT
>.|TRBJ2-1|.|TRBV5-4
CASSADTYNEQFF
TGTGCCAGCAGCGCGGACACCTACAATGAGCAGTTCTTC
>.|TRBJ2-5|.|TRBV12-5
CASGPRQETQYF
TGTGCTAGTGGTCCGAGACAAGAGACCCAGTACTTC
>.|TRBJ2-5|.|TRBV9
CASSVGHRGSETQYF
TGTGCCAGCAGCGTAGGCCATCGGGGGTCCGAGACCCAGTACTTC
>.|TRBJ1-2|.|TRBV14
CASSAPGDLSYTF
TGTGCCAGCAGCGCACCAGGGGACCTAAGCTACACCTTC
>.|TRBJ2-6|.|TRBV7-8
CASSLTSGANVLTF
TGTGCCAGCAGCTTGACCTCTGGGGCCAACGTCCTGACTTTC
>.|TRBJ2-1|TRBD2|TRBV13
CASSLGLADSNEQFF
TGTGCCAGCAGCCTGGGACTAGCGGACTCCAATGAGCAGTTCTTC
>.|TRBJ2-1|TRBD2|TRBV4-2
CASSRSVESGGYNEQFF
TGTGCCAGCAGCCGATCCGTTGAGAGCGGGGGGTACAATGAGCAGTTCTTC
>.|TRBJ2-1|.|TRBV5-1
CASSFDREGNEQFF
TGCGCCAGCAGCTTTGACAGGGAGGGCAATGAGCAGTTCTTC
>.|TRBJ1-4|.|TRBV6-6
CASTIPSRDGEKLFF
TGTGCCAGCACCATACCGTCAAGGGACGGTGAAAAACTGTTTTTT
>.|TRBJ2-5|TRBD2|TRBV5-5
CASSPLGGGQETQYF
TGTGCCAGCAGCCCCCTTGGGGGGGGCCAAGAGACCCAGTACTTC
>.|TRBJ1-3|.|TRBV30
CAWSSTGNTIYF
TGTGCCTGGTCTTCGACTGGAAACACCATATATTTT
>.|TRBJ1-3|.|TRBV18
CASSEAGRTSGNTIYF
TGTGCCAGCTCAGAGGCCGGACGGACCTCTGGAAACACCATATATTTT
>.|TRBJ1-5|.|TRBV6-5
CASSSTGFGSNQPQHF
TGTGCCAGCAGTTCGACAGGTTTCGGTAGCAATCAGCCCCAGCATTTT
>.|TRBJ1-5|.|TRBV7-2
CASSLAGDNQPQHF
TGTGCCAGCAGCTTGGCAGGGGACAATCAGCCCCAGCATTTT
>.|TRBJ1-6|.|TRBV21-1
CATTKYTGSYNSPLHF
TGTGCCACCACAAAATACACAGGCTCCTATAATTCACCCCTCCACTTT
>.|TRBJ2-3|.|TRBV19
CASSKGMGTDTQYF
TGTGCCAGTAGTAAGGGGATGGGCACAGATACGCAGTATTTT
>few|TRBJ1-1|.|TRBV6-6
CASSSGGFWDTEAFF
TGTGCCAGCAGTTCGGGGGGATTTTGGGACACTGAAGCTTTCTTT
>.|TRBJ2-2|TRBD2|TRBV7-8
CASSLLAGGDTGELFF
TGTGCCAGCAGCTTACTAGCGGGGGGTGACACCGGGGAGCTGTTTTTT
>few|TRBJ2-1|TRBD2|TRBV4-2
CASSRTTSGEGNEQFF
TGTGCCAGCAGCCGCACAACTAGCGGCGAAGGGAATGAGCAGTTCTTC
>.|TRBJ2-6|TRBD1|TRBV9
CASSPRGQVSGANVLTF
TGTGCCAGCAGCCCTAGGGGACAGGTCTCTGGGGCCAACGTCCTGACTTTC
>.|TRBJ2-7|TRBD2|TRBV27
CASSMYGAGEAGQYF
TGTGCCAGCAGTATGTATGGCGCGGGGGAGGCTGGGCAGTACTTC
>once|TRBJ1-5|.|TRBV18
CASSPSGEGGNQPQHF
TGTGCCAGCTCACCCTCGGGGGAGGGTGGCAATCAGCCCCAGCATTTT
>.|TRBJ2-5|.|TRBV7-3
CASSLQLGETQYF
TGTGCCAGCAGCCTCCAACTAGGAGAGACCCAGTACTTC
>.|TRBJ2-1|.|TRBV7-7
CASSLGPGNEQFF
TGTGCTAGCAGCTTAGGTCCAGGGAATGAGCAGTTCTTC
>few|TRBJ1-6|.|TRBV6-6
CASSPRALPSPLHF
TGTGCCAGCAGTCCGCGGGCCCTTCCTTCACCCCTCCACTTT
>.|TRBJ1-1|.|TRBV4-1
CASSQEVRDTEAFF
TGCGCCAGCAGCCAAGAGGTTCGGGACACTGAAGCTTTCTTT
>.|TRBJ2-7|TRBD1|TRBV4-1
CASSAGTVQYF
TGCGCCAGCAGCGCCGGGACAGTCCAGTACTTC
>many|TRBJ1-1|.|TRBV4-3
CASSQGVAEAFF
TGCGCCAGCAGCCAAGGTGTCGCTGAAGCTTTCTTT
>.|TRBJ2-5|TRBD1|TRBV7-2
CASSPRGTGQGETQYF
TGTGCCAGCAGCCCCCGGGGGACAGGGCAGGGGGAGACCCAGTACTTC
>.|TRBJ1-1|.|TRBV19
CATTSGITEAFF
TGTGCCACTACCTCAGGGATCACTGAAGCTTTCTTT
>once|TRBJ2-5|.|TRBV6-5
CASSYSIGFQGETQYF
TGTGCCAGCAGTTACTCCATTGGCTTCCAGGGGGAGACCCAGTACTTC
>.|TRBJ1-3|.|TRBV30
CAWTASGNTIYF
TGTGCCTGGACAGCCTCTGGAAACACCATATATTTT
>.|TRBJ1-1|.|TRBV5-1
CASSYDEYTEAFF
TGCGCCAGCAGCTACGACGAGTACACTGAAGCTTTCTTT